One sample yielded the 8 T cell receptor beta chains listed below, sequenced in a study of CD8 T cells in ankylosing spondylitis. Findings of the study overall: Among TCR beta sequences, a motif of roughly 8 highly homologous variants appeared characteristic of ankylosing spondylitis blood.

TCRdb reprocessed the 5' RACE reads with MiXCR, giving one entry per CDR3 protein. The table records 450,000 to 550,000 distinct CDR3 sequences, about 5.4% of them present only once. What these receptors recognize is not known. The sequencing input was blood, either unsorted or a sorted T cell fraction (not recorded which). These receptors all come from a male donor with ankylosing spondylitis.

This clonotype was seen more than once but under ten times. The rearrangement links TRBV10-3 to TRBJ2-1; 10 bases agree with TRBD2. CDR3 length: 18 amino acids. After removal of 0 bases from V and 0 bases from J, the junction contained 5 bases not matched to a gene. In germline, CDR1 is ENHRY, CDR2 SYGVKD. Here the CDR3 reads CAISESLAGVPSYNEQFF. The CDR3 DNA reads as TGTGCCATCAGTGAGTCGCTAGCGGGAGTCCCCTCCTACAATGAGCAGTTCTTC.

This clonotype showed up many times. The chain links TRBV7-9 to TRBJ1-2; 7 nucleotides agree with TRBD1. The length of the CDR3 is 15 residues. Per the germline V gene, CDR1 is SEHNR and CDR2 is FQNEAQ (reference sequence). Trimming took 1 base from V and 3 from J; bases not matched to a gene: 5. The CDR3 is CASSLGGQSYYGYTF. CDR3 DNA: TGTGCCAGCAGCTTAGGGGGACAGTCTTACTATGGCTACACCTTC.

Ten or more counts support this clonotype. The chain is built from TRBV5-5 and TRBJ1-1; D is ambiguous. This CDR3 is 16 amino acids long. Trimming took 0 bases from V and 1 from J, leaving 13 bases between them. Germline V lookup: CDR1 SGHKS, CDR2 YYEKEE (reference sequence). The CDR3: CASSLGAGSSNTEAFF. DNA of the CDR3: TGTGCCAGCAGCTTGGGGGCAGGATCGTCGAACACTGAAGCTTTCTTT.

This clonotype has a handful of counts. The rearrangement uses TRBV29-1 and TRBJ2-5; D perhaps matches TRBD2 (5 bases). CDR1 SQVTM and CDR2 ANQGSEA come from the germline V gene. The V end lost 6 bases, the J end lost 7 bases, and 18 bases lay between the germline ends. The CDR3 sequence is 13 residues long. In nucleotides, the CDR3 is TGCAGCGTAGATTTGGGTGCAGGAGGGACCCAGTACTTC. This gives the protein CSVDLGAGGTQYF. Drawing the rest from reference TRBV29-1 and TRBJ2-5, the complete variable domain is SAVISQKPSRDICQRGTSLTIQCQVDSQVTMMFWYRQQPGQSLTLIATANQGSEATYESGFVIDKFPISRPNLTFSTLTVSNMSPEDSSIYLCSVDLGAGGTQYFGPGTRLLVL.

This clonotype was counted between two and nine times. The rearrangement uses TRBV4-2 and TRBJ2-1; D remains unclear. V lost 0 bases and J 3 bases, leaving 9 bases between the germline ends. This CDR3 region has 15 residues. Germline CDR1 LGHNA, CDR2 YNFKEQ. The CDR3, as DNA: TGTGCCAGCAGCCAAGATCGAAGCCTCTACAATGAGCAGTTCTTC. It codes for CASSQDRSLYNEQFF.

This clonotype came up a few times. The chain combines TRBV11-2 with TRBJ2-2; a possible D gene is TRBD2 (5 bases). V lost 2 bases and J lost 0, with 13 bases in between. CDR3 length: 17 residues. CDR1 is SGHAT, CDR2 FQNNGV, per germline. The CDR3 nucleotides are TGTGCCAGCAGCTTATTAATAGCGCGGGCGAACACCGGGGAGCTGTTTTTT. It specifies CASSLLIARANTGELFF.

In this sample, this clonotype turned up many times. The gene calls are TRBV20-1 and TRBJ2-1; no clear D gene. The CDR3 sequence is 11 residues long. The germline CDR1 and CDR2 sequences are DFQATT and SNEGSKA (reference sequence). Trimming took 6 bases from V and 7 from J, leaving 10 bases between them. As DNA, the CDR3 is TGCAGTGCCAACCCGTTAAATGAGCAGTTCTTC. This encodes CSANPLNEQFF.

At least ten counts were recorded for this clonotype. The chain carries TRBV25-1 and TRBJ2-7; 9 bases agree with TRBD1. CDR1 is MGHDK and CDR2 is SYGVNS in the germline V gene. The ends lost 2 bases at V and 3 bases at J; junction bases unmatched: 2. The CDR3 is 14 amino acids. In DNA, the CDR3 is TGTGCCAGCAGTGAAGGGACAGGGTACTACGAGCAGTACTTC. Its translation is CASSEGTGYYEQYF.